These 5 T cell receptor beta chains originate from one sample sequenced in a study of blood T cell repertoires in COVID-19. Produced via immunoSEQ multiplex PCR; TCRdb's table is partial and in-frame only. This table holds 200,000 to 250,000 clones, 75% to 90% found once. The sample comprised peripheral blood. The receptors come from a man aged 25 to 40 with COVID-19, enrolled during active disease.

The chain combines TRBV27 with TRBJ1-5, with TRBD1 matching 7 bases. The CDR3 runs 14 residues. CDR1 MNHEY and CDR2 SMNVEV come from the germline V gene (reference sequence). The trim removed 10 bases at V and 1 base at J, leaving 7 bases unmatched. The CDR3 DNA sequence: TGTGCCACCAAGAGGGGGCTCAGCAATCAGCCCCAGCATTTT. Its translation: CATKRGLSNQPQHF.

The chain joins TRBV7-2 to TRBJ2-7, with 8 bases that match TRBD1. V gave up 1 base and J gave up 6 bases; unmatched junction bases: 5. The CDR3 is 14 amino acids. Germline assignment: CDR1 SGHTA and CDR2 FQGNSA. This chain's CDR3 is CASSLVIQGGEQYF. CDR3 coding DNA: TGTGCCAGCAGCTTAGTTATACAGGGGGGCGAGCAGTACTTC. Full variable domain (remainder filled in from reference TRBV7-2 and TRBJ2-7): GAGVSQSPSNKVTEKGKDVELRCDPISGHTALYWYRQSLGQGLEFLIYFQGNSAPDKSGLPSDRFSAERTGGSVSTLTIQRTQQEDSAVYLCASSLVIQGGEQYFGPGTRLTVT.

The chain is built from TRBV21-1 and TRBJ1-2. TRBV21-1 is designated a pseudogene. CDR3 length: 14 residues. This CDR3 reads CASSKAETNYGYTF. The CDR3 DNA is TGTGCCAGCAGCAAAGCGGAGACTAACTATGGCTACACCTTC.

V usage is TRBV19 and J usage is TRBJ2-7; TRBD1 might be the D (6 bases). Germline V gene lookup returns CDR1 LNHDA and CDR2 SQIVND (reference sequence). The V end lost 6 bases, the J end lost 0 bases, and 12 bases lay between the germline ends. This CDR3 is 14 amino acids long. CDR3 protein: CASRDRYSSYEQYF. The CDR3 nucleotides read TGTGCCAGTAGAGACAGGTACAGCTCCTACGAGCAGTACTTC.

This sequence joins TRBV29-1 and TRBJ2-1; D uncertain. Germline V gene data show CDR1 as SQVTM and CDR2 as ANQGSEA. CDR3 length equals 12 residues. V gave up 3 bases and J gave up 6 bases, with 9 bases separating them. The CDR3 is CSVDRYGNEQFF. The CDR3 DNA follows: TGCAGCGTTGACAGGTACGGCAATGAGCAGTTCTTC.